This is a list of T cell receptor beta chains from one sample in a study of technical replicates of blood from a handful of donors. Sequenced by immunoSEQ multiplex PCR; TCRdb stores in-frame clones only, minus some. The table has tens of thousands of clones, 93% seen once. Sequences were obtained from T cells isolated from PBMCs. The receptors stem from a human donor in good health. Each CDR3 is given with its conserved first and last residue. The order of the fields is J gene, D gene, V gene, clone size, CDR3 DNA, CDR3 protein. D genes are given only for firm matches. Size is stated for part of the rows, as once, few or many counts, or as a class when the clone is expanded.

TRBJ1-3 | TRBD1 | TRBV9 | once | TGTGCCAGCAGCGTATCCGGGACAGGGTTAGGAAACACCATATATTTT | CASSVSGTGLGNTIYF
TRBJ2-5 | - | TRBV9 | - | TGTGCCAGCAGCGCCCCTTTAGGCCCCGGGGAGACCCAGTACTTC | CASSAPLGPGETQYF
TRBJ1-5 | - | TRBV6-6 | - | TGTGCCAGCAGTTTCGGGGACACCCGGCCCCAGCATTTT | CASSFGDTRPQHF
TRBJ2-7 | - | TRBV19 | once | TGTGCCAGTATGATACAGGGTTCCTACGAGCAGTACTTC | CASMIQGSYEQYF
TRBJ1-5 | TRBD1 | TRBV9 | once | TGTGCCAGCAGCAGCACAGGGGACTTCAATCAGCCCCAGCATTTT | CASSSTGDFNQPQHF
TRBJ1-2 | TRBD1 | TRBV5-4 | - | TGTGCCAGCAGCTCCGAGGGACAGGGGGATGGCTACACCTTC | CASSSEGQGDGYTF
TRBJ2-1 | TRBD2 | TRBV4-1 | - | TGCGCCAGCAGCCATCGTTCGGGACTAGACTACAATGAGCAGTTCTTC | CASSHRSGLDYNEQFF
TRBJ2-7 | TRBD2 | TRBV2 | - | TGTGCCAGCAGTGGGACTAGCGTGTACCCCTACGAGCAGTACTTC | CASSGTSVYPYEQYF
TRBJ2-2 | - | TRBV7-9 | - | TGTGCCAGCAGCAAAGTGGGGGGGCACGGGGAGCTGTTTTTT | CASSKVGGHGELFF
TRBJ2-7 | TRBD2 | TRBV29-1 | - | TGCAGCGTTGAAGAGGGGCGGGGGGGGTACGAGCAGTACTTC | CSVEEGRGGYEQYF
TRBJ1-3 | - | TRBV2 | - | TGTGCCAGCAGCCAGGGAGGAGTGGGAAACACCATATATTTT | CASSQGGVGNTIYF
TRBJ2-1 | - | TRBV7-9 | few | TGTGCCAGCAGCTTTGGGCGGGGCAATGAGCAGTTCTTC | CASSFGRGNEQFF
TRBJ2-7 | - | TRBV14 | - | TGTGCCAGCAGCGCGGGACTTCTCTACGAGCAGTACTTC | CASSAGLLYEQYF
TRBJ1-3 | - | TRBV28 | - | TGTGCCAGCAGTTTCCGGTCATACGGAAACACCATATATTTT | CASSFRSYGNTIYF
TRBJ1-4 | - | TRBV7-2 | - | TGTGCCAGCAGCGTCGTTGCAACTAATGAAAAACTGTTTTTT | CASSVVATNEKLFF
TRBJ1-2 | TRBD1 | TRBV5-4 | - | TGTGCCAGCAGCCGACCCCAGGACAGGAGCTATGGCTACACCTTC | CASSRPQDRSYGYTF
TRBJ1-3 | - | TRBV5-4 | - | TGTGCCAGCAGCTGGGGGGGAGGCAACTCTGGAAACACCATATATTTT | CASSWGGGNSGNTIYF
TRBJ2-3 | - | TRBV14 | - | TGTGCCAGCAGCCAAGTACAGGCAGATACGCAGTATTTT | CASSQVQADTQYF
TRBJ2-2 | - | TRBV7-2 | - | TGTGCCAGCACCCCGTTCCGCGGGGAGCTGTTTTTT | CASTPFRGELFF
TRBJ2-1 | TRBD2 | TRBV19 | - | TGTGCCAGTAGTATAGATTGGGGACTAGTGGCCTACAATGAGCAGTTCTTC | CASSIDWGLVAYNEQFF
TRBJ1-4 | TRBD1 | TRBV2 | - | TGTGCCAGCACCCTAATCACAGGGGGGGAAAAACTGTTTTTT | CASTLITGGEKLFF
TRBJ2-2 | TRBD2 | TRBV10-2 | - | TGCGCCAGCAGTGGACTAGCGGGAGGTAACACCGGGGAGCTGTTTTTT | CASSGLAGGNTGELFF
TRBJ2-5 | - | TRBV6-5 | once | TGTGCCAGCAGTTACTCGAGCTACGGACTCCAAGAGACCCAGTACTTC | CASSYSSYGLQETQYF
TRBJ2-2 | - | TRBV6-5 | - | TGTGCCAGCAGTTCACAGGGTGGGACCGGGGAGCTGTTTTTT | CASSSQGGTGELFF
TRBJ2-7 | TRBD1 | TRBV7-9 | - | TGTGCCAGCAGCCCACGGACAGGGGGCTACGAGCAGTACTTC | CASSPRTGGYEQYF
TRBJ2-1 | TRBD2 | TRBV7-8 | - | TGTGCCAGCAGCTTACCGGGACTAGTGAATCAGCAGTTCTTC | CASSLPGLVNQQFF
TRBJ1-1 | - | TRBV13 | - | TGTGCCAGCAGCTTAGAGGGAGGAATGAACACTGAAGCTTTCTTT | CASSLEGGMNTEAFF
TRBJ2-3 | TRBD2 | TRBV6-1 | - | TGTGCCAGCAGTGAAGCGGTAGCGGGAGGAACGGATACGCAGTATTTT | CASSEAVAGGTDTQYF